This is a list of T cell receptor beta chains from one sample in a study of T-cell reconstitution after alpha-beta-depleted transplantation in children. A single record per CDR3 protein comes from TCRdb applying MiXCR to the PCR reads. The sample shows about 610,000 distinct CDR3 sequences, roughly a tenth of them seen only once. Sequencing was performed on PBMCs from the stem cell graft donor, taken from the stem cell graft. The receptors here all came from a human donor who donated a stem cell graft to a child with acute myeloid leukemia. Both conserved end residues are part of each CDR3. The order of the fields is J gene, D gene, V gene, CDR3 length, clone size, CDR3 DNA, CDR3 protein. A D gene is named only where the DNA matches it firmly. Rows may omit the clone size; those that give it use once, few, many or a size class.

j_gene: TRBJ1-2
d_gene: .
v_gene: TRBV15
len: 14
abundance: .
CDR3nt: TGTGCCACCAGCAGAGATTCGGGGTGGGACGGCTACACCTTC
CDR3aa: CATSRDSGWDGYTF

j_gene: TRBJ2-7
d_gene: TRBD2
v_gene: TRBV28
len: 15
abundance: many
CDR3nt: TGTGCCAGCAGTCGTTGGACTAGCGGGAGCAGCGAGCAGTACTTC
CDR3aa: CASSRWTSGSSEQYF

j_gene: TRBJ2-5
d_gene: TRBD2
v_gene: TRBV5-1
len: 14
abundance: many
CDR3nt: TGCGCCAGCAGCTTGGTAGCGGGATCAGAGACCCAGTACTTC
CDR3aa: CASSLVAGSETQYF

j_gene: TRBJ2-7
d_gene: TRBD2
v_gene: TRBV9
len: 16
abundance: few
CDR3nt: TGTGCCAGCAGCGTAGGTGGGATAGCGGGATCTCACGAGCAGTACTTC
CDR3aa: CASSVGGIAGSHEQYF

j_gene: TRBJ2-1
d_gene: .
v_gene: TRBV30
len: 13
abundance: .
CDR3nt: TGTGCCTGGAGTGTAGGTAACCCAAATGAGCAGTTCTTC
CDR3aa: CAWSVGNPNEQFF

j_gene: TRBJ2-3
d_gene: TRBD1
v_gene: TRBV10-3
len: 14
abundance: .
CDR3nt: TGTGCCACCCTAACAGGGGGCAGCACAGATACGCAGTATTTT
CDR3aa: CATLTGGSTDTQYF

j_gene: TRBJ1-1
d_gene: .
v_gene: TRBV6-1
len: 14
abundance: .
CDR3nt: TGTGCCAGCAGGGAGGGACCTTTATTAACTGAAGCTTTCTTT
CDR3aa: CASREGPLLTEAFF

j_gene: TRBJ2-3
d_gene: TRBD2
v_gene: TRBV20-1
len: 13
abundance: many
CDR3nt: TGCAGTGCTAGAGTGCGGGAGACAGATACGCAGTATTTT
CDR3aa: CSARVRETDTQYF

j_gene: TRBJ2-7
d_gene: .
v_gene: TRBV28
len: 15
abundance: few
CDR3nt: TGTGCCAGCAGTTTGGCCAGGGGGGGGTCCTACGAGCAGTACTTC
CDR3aa: CASSLARGGSYEQYF

j_gene: TRBJ2-7
d_gene: .
v_gene: TRBV15
len: 16
abundance: .
CDR3nt: TGTGCCACCAGCTCAAGGGCGGGACTGCTAGGGTACGAGCAGTACTTC
CDR3aa: CATSSRAGLLGYEQYF

j_gene: TRBJ2-7
d_gene: TRBD1
v_gene: TRBV12-3/TRBV12-4
len: 15
abundance: many
CDR3nt: TGTGCCAGCAGTTTTTCCGGGAACAGGGGGGACGAGCAGTACTTC
CDR3aa: CASSFSGNRGDEQYF

j_gene: TRBJ1-1
d_gene: .
v_gene: TRBV7-8
len: 15
abundance: few
CDR3nt: TGTGCCAGCAGCCCCCGTGACAGGCTGAACACTGAAGCTTTCTTT
CDR3aa: CASSPRDRLNTEAFF

j_gene: TRBJ1-5
d_gene: TRBD1
v_gene: TRBV12-3/TRBV12-4
len: 15
abundance: .
CDR3nt: TGTGCCAGCACCCTGACAGGGAACAGCAATCAGCCCCAGCATTTT
CDR3aa: CASTLTGNSNQPQHF

j_gene: TRBJ2-1
d_gene: .
v_gene: TRBV12-3/TRBV12-4
len: 13
abundance: .
CDR3nt: TGTGCCAGCAGTTACCACAATTACAATGAGCAGTTCTTC
CDR3aa: CASSYHNYNEQFF

j_gene: TRBJ1-1
d_gene: .
v_gene: TRBV20-1
len: 12
abundance: .
CDR3nt: TGCAGTGCTCCCCGCACGCCCACTGAAGCTTTCTTT
CDR3aa: CSAPRTPTEAFF

j_gene: TRBJ2-5
d_gene: .
v_gene: TRBV12-3/TRBV12-4
len: 16
abundance: many
CDR3nt: TGTGCCAGCAGTGACCCAGGGGGGACGTGGGCAGAGACCCAGTACTTC
CDR3aa: CASSDPGGTWAETQYF

j_gene: TRBJ2-7
d_gene: TRBD2
v_gene: TRBV4-2
len: 15
abundance: few
CDR3nt: TGTGCCAGCAGCCATAAGGGCGGGAGGGCCTTTGAGCAGTACTTC
CDR3aa: CASSHKGGRAFEQYF

j_gene: TRBJ1-4
d_gene: TRBD1
v_gene: TRBV7-9
len: 11
abundance: .
CDR3nt: TGTGCCAGCAGCCTGACAGGGAAACTGTTTTTT
CDR3aa: CASSLTGKLFF

j_gene: TRBJ2-7
d_gene: .
v_gene: TRBV12-3/TRBV12-4
len: 14
abundance: many
CDR3nt: TGTGCCAGCAGTCCTATACCATTTCCCTACGAGCAGTACTTC
CDR3aa: CASSPIPFPYEQYF

j_gene: TRBJ2-1
d_gene: TRBD2
v_gene: TRBV28
len: 18
abundance: many
CDR3nt: TGTGCCAGCAGCTTACCACCGTGGGGACTAGCGGGAGGTAATGAGCAGTTCTTC
CDR3aa: CASSLPPWGLAGGNEQFF

j_gene: TRBJ2-5
d_gene: .
v_gene: TRBV6-2/TRBV6-3
len: 15
abundance: .
CDR3nt: TGTGCCAGCACCTCCGGAGTTGGAGGCGGTGAGACCCAGTACTTC
CDR3aa: CASTSGVGGGETQYF

j_gene: TRBJ1-2
d_gene: .
v_gene: TRBV12-3/TRBV12-4
len: 13
abundance: many
CDR3nt: TGTGCCAGCAGTTTAAAGGGGCCCTATGGCTACACCTTC
CDR3aa: CASSLKGPYGYTF

j_gene: TRBJ1-4
d_gene: .
v_gene: TRBV12-3/TRBV12-4
len: 11
abundance: .
CDR3nt: TGTGCCAGCAGGGTGTATGGAAAACTGTTTTTT
CDR3aa: CASRVYGKLFF

j_gene: TRBJ2-3
d_gene: TRBD1
v_gene: TRBV5-1
len: 15
abundance: .
CDR3nt: TGCGCCAGCAGCTTGCAGGGGGCGGCCGGGGATACGCAGTATTTT
CDR3aa: CASSLQGAAGDTQYF

j_gene: TRBJ2-4
d_gene: TRBD2
v_gene: TRBV3-1
len: 11
abundance: .
CDR3nt: TGTGCCAGCAGCTCCGGCGGGGGTCAGTACTTC
CDR3aa: CASSSGGGQYF

j_gene: TRBJ2-5
d_gene: TRBD2
v_gene: TRBV24-1
len: 15
abundance: many
CDR3nt: TGTGCCACCAGTGACCAACTAGCGGGGCAAGAGACCCAGTACTTC
CDR3aa: CATSDQLAGQETQYF

j_gene: TRBJ2-7
d_gene: TRBD2
v_gene: TRBV4-2
len: 15
abundance: .
CDR3nt: TGTGCCAGCAGCTCGACCGGGACTAGCGGATACGAGCAGTACTTC
CDR3aa: CASSSTGTSGYEQYF

j_gene: TRBJ2-7
d_gene: .
v_gene: TRBV29-1
len: 13
abundance: few
CDR3nt: TGCAGCGCAAAGACAGTAGTTACAACCGAGCAGTACTTC
CDR3aa: CSAKTVVTTEQYF

j_gene: TRBJ2-1
d_gene: .
v_gene: TRBV6-2/TRBV6-3
len: 12
abundance: .
CDR3nt: TGTGCCAGCAGCATAGGCATCAATGAGCAGTTCTTC
CDR3aa: CASSIGINEQFF

j_gene: TRBJ2-7
d_gene: .
v_gene: TRBV4-2
len: 14
abundance: few
CDR3nt: TGTGCCAGCAGCCAAGTGGAGGGGTCCTACGAGCAGTACTTC
CDR3aa: CASSQVEGSYEQYF

j_gene: TRBJ1-1
d_gene: .
v_gene: TRBV6-1
len: 14
abundance: .
CDR3nt: TGTGTCAGCAGCCAAATTATCAGGGGCACTGAAGCTTTCTTT
CDR3aa: CVSSQIIRGTEAFF

j_gene: TRBJ2-1
d_gene: .
v_gene: TRBV7-8
len: 14
abundance: many
CDR3nt: TGTGCCAGCAGCTTCCCGGGACCCAACAATGAGCAGTTCTTC
CDR3aa: CASSFPGPNNEQFF

j_gene: TRBJ2-1
d_gene: TRBD2
v_gene: TRBV20-1
len: 14
abundance: many
CDR3nt: TGCAGTGCTAGAGGGCTAGCGGGAGTAGGTGAGCAGTTCTTC
CDR3aa: CSARGLAGVGEQFF

j_gene: TRBJ1-1
d_gene: .
v_gene: TRBV11-2
len: 15
abundance: few
CDR3nt: TGTGCCAGCAGCTTAAGTCAGGCGATGGACACTGAAGCTTTCTTT
CDR3aa: CASSLSQAMDTEAFF

j_gene: TRBJ2-1
d_gene: .
v_gene: TRBV12-3/TRBV12-4
len: 15
abundance: .
CDR3nt: TGTGCCAGCAGCCGGGACGCCACCTCCTACAATGAGCAGTTCTTC
CDR3aa: CASSRDATSYNEQFF

j_gene: TRBJ1-1
d_gene: TRBD1
v_gene: TRBV4-1
len: 14
abundance: .
CDR3nt: TGCGCCAGCAGCCAAGGGGACAGGGGGTCTGAAGCTTTCTTT
CDR3aa: CASSQGDRGSEAFF